This TCR beta chain was sequenced in a study of T cell changes during pregnancy in multiple sclerosis. Trimming took 0 bases from V and 2 from J, leaving 11 bases between them. The CDR3 extends over 16 amino acids. The germline gives CDR1 SGDLS, CDR2 YYNGEE. The table came from immunoSEQ multiplex PCR; TCRdb's copy has only in-frame clones and leaves some out. The data show around 100,000 clones, 90% to 95% seen once. This clonotype was sampled from a female donor with multiple sclerosis, enrolled in a pregnancy study. The sample consisted of peripheral blood, taken in the second trimester of pregnancy. The genes are TRBV9 and TRBJ2-2; D remains unclear. The CDR3 bases are TGTGCCAGCAGCGTAGGTTCGGCTAGTAACACCGGGGAGCTGTTTTTT. Its translation is CASSVGSASNTGELFF.